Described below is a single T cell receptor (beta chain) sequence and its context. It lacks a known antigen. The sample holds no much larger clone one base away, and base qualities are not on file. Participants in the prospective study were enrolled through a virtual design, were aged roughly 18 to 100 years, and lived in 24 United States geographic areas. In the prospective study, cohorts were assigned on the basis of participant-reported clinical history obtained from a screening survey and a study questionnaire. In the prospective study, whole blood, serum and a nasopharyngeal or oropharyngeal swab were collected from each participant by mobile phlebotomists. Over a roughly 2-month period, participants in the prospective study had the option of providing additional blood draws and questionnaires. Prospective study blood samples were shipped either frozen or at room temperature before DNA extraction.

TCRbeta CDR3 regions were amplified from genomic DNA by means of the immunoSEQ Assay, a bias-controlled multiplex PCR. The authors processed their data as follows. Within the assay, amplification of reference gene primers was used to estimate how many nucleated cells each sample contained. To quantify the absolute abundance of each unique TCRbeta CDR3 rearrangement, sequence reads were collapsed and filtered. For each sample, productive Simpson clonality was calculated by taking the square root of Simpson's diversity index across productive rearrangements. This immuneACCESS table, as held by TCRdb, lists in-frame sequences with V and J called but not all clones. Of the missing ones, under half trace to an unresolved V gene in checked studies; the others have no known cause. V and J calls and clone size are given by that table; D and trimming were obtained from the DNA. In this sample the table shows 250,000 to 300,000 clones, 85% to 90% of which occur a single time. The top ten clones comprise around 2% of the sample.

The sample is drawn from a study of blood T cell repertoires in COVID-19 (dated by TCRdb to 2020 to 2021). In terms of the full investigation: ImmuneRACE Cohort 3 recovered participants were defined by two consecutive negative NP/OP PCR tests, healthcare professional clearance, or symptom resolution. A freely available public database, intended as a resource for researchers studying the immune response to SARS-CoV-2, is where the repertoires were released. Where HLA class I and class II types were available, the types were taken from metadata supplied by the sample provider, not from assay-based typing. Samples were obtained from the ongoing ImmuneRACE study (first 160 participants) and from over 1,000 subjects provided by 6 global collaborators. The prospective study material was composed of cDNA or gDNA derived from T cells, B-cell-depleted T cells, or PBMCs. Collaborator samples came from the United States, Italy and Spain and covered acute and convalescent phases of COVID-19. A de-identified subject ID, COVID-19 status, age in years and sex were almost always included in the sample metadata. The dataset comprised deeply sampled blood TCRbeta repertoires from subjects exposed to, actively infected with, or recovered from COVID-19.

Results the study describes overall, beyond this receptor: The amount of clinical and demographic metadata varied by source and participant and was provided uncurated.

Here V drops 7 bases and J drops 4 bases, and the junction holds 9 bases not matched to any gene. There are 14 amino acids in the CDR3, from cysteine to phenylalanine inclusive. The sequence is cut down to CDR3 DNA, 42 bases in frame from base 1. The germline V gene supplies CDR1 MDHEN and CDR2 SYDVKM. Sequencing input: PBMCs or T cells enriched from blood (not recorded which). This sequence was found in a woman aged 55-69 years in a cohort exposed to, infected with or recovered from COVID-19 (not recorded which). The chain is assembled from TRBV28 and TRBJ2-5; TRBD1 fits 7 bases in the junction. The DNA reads TGTGCCAGCACCAGAGGGGGCGGAGGAGAGACCCAGTACTTC. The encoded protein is CASTRGGGGETQYF.